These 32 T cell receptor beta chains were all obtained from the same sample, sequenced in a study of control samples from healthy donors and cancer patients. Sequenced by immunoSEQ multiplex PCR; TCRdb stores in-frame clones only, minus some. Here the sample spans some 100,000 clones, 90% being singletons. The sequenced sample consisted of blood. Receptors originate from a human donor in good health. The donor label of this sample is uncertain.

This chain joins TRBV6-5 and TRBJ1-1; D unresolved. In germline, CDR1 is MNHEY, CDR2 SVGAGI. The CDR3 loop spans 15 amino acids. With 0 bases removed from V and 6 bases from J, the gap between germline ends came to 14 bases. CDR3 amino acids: CASSYSSQVGPEAFF. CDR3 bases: TGTGCCAGCAGTTACTCCTCCCAGGTGGGCCCTGAAGCTTTCTTT.

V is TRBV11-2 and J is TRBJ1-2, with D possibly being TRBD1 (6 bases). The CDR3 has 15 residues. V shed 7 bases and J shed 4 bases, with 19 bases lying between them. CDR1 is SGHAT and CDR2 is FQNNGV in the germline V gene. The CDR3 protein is CASTHSRGRGYGYTF. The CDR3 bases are TGTGCCAGCACCCATTCCAGGGGACGAGGCTATGGCTACACCTTC.

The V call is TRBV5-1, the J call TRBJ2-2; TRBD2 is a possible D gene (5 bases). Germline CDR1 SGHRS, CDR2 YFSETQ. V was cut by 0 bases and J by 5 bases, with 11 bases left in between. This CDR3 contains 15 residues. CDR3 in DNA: TGCGCCAGCAGCTTGGACGTCTCGGGGACCGGGGAGCTGTTTTTT. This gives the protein CASSLDVSGTGELFF.

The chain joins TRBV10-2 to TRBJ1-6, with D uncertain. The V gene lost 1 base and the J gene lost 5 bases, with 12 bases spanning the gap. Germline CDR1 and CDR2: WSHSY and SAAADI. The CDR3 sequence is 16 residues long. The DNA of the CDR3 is TGCGCCAGCAGTGAGTGGGCAGTTGGCCATAATTCACCCCTCCACTTT. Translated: CASSEWAVGHNSPLHF.

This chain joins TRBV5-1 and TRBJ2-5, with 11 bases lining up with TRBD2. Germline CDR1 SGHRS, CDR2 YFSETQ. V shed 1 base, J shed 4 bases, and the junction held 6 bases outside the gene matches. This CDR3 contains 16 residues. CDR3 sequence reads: CASSLTSGGDGETQYF. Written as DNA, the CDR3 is TGCGCCAGCAGCTTGACTAGCGGGGGTGATGGAGAGACCCAGTACTTC.

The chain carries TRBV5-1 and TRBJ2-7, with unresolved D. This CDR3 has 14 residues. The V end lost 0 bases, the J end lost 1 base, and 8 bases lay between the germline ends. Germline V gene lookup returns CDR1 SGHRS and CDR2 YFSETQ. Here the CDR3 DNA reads TGCGCCAGCAGCTTGGACAGCCAATCCTACGAGCAGTACTTC. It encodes CASSLDSQSYEQYF.

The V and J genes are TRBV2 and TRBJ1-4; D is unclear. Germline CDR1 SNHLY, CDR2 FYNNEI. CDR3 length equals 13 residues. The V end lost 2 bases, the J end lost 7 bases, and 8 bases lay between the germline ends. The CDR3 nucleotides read TGTGCCAGCAGTGAACGAGGCAGTGAAAAACTGTTTTTT. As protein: CASSERGSEKLFF.

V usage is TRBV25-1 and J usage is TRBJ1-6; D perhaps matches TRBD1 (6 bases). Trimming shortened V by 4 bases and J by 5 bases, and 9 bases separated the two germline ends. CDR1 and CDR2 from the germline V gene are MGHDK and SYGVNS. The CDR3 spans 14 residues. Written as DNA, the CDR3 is TGTGCCAGCAGTGTAGACAGGAATAATTCACCCCTCCACTTT. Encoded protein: CASSVDRNNSPLHF.

DNA for the CDR3: TGTGCCAGCAGTTCCGCAAACACAAACACCATATATTTT. This sequence encodes CASSSANTNTIYF. The chain is built from TRBV28 and TRBJ1-3; D is ambiguous. V was clipped by 4 bases and J by 6 bases, with 10 bases between them. CDR1 is MDHEN, CDR2 SYDVKM, per germline. The CDR3 has 13 amino acids.

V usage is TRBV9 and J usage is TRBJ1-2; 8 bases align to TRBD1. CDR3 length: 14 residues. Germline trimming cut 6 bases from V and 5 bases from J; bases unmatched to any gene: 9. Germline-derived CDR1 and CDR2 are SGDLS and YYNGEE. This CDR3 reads CASTGRYRGYGYTF. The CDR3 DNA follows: TGTGCCAGCACCGGACGATACAGGGGGTATGGCTACACCTTC. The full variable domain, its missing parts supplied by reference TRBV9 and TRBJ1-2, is DSGVTQTPKHLITATGQRVTLRCSPRSGDLSVYWYQQSLDQGLQFLIQYYNGEERAKGNILERFSAQQFPDLHSELNLSSLELGDSALYFCASTGRYRGYGYTFGSGTRLTVV.

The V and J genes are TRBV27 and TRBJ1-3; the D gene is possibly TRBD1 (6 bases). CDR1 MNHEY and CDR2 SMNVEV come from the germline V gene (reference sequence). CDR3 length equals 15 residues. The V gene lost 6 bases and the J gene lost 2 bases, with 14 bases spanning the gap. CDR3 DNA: TGTGCCAGCAGACTGGGGGGGGCTGCTGGAAACACCATATATTTT. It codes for CASRLGGAAGNTIYF.

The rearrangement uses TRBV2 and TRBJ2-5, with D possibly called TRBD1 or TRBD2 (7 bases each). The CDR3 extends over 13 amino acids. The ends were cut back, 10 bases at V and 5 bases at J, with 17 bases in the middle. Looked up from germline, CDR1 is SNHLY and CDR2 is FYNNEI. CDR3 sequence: CATKGGGWETQYF. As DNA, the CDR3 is TGTGCCACCAAGGGAGGGGGCTGGGAGACCCAGTACTTC.

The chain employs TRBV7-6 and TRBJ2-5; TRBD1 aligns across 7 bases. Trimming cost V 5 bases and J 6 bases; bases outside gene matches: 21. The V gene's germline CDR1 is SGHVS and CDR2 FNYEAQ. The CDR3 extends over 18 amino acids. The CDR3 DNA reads TGTGCCAGCAGCCCCTTTTCGGGACAGCTTAGGACAGTTAAGACCCAGTACTTC. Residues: CASSPFSGQLRTVKTQYF.

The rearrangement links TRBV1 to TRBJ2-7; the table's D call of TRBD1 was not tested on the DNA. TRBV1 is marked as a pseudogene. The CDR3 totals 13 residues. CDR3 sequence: CTSSQGTAYEQYV. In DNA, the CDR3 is TGCACCAGCAGCCAAGGGACAGCGTACGAGCAGTACGTC.

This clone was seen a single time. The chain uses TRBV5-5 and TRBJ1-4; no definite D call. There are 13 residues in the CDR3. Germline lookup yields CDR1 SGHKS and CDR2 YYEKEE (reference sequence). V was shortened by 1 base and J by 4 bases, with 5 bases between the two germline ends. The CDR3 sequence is CASSLWFNEKLFF. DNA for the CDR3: TGTGCCAGCAGCTTGTGGTTTAATGAAAAACTGTTTTTT.

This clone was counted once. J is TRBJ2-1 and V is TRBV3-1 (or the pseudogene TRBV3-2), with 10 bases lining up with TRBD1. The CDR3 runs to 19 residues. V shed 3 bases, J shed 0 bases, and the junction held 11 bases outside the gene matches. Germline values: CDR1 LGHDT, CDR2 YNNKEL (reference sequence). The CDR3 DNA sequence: TGTGCCAGCAGCCATCCGGGACAGGGGACGAAGTACTCCTACAATGAGCAGTTCTTC. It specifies CASSHPGQGTKYSYNEQFF.

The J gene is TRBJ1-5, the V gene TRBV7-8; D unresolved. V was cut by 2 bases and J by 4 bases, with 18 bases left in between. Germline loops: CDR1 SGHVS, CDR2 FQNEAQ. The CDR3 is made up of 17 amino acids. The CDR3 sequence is CASSLQEGPVRNQPQHF. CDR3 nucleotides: TGTGCCAGCAGCTTACAGGAGGGCCCTGTTCGGAATCAGCCCCAGCATTTT.

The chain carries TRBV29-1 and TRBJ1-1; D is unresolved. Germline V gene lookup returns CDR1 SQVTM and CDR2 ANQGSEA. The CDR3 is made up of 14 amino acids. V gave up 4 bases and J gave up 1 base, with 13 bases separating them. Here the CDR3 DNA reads TGCAGCGTTGGAGTCGAGCTGGGGAACACTGAAGCTTTCTTT. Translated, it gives CSVGVELGNTEAFF. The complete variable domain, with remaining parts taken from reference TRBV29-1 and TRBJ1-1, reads SAVISQKPSRDICQRGTSLTIQCQVDSQVTMMFWYRQQPGQSLTLIATANQGSEATYESGFVIDKFPISRPNLTFSTLTVSNMSPEDSSIYLCSVGVELGNTEAFFGQGTRLTVV.

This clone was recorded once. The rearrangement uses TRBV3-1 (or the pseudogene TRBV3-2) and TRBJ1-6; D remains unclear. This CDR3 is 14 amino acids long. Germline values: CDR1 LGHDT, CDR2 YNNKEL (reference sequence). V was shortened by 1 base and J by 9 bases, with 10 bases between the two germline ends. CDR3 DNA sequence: TGTGCCAGCAGCCAAGCCGGTATTGGTTCACCCCTCCACTTT. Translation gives CASSQAGIGSPLHF.

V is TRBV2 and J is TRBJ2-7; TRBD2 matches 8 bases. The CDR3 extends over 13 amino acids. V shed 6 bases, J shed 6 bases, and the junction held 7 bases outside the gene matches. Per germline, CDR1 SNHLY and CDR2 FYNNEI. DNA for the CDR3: TGTGCCAGCAGGGGCGGGGGGCGGGGCGAGCAGTACTTC. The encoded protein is CASRGGGRGEQYF.

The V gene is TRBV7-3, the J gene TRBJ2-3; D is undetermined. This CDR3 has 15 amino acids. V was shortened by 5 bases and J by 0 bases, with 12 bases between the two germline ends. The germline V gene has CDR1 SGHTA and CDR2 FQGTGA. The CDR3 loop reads CASSPNPGSTDTQYF. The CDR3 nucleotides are TGTGCCAGCAGCCCGAACCCTGGGAGCACAGATACGCAGTATTTT.

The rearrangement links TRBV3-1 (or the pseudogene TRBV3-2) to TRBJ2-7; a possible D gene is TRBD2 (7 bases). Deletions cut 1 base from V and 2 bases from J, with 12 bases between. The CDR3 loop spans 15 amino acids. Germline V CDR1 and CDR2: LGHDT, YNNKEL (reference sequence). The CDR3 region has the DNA TGTGCCAGCAGCCAAGTAGGGAGGGGGACCTACGAGCAGTACTTC. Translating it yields CASSQVGRGTYEQYF.

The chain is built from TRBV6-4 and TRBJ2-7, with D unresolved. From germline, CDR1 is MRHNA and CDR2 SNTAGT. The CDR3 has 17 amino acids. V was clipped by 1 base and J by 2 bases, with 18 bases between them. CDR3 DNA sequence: TGTGCCAGCAGTGACTTAACCCCCCCCCAGGTTCCCTACGAGCAGTACGTC. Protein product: CASSDLTPPQVPYEQYV.

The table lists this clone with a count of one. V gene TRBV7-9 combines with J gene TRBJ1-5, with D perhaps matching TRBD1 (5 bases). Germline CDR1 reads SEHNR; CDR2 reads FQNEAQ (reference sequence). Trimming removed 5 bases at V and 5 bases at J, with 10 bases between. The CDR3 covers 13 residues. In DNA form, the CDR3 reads TGTGCCAGCAGCGAGGACAATTATCAGCCCCAGCATTTT. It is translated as CASSEDNYQPQHF.

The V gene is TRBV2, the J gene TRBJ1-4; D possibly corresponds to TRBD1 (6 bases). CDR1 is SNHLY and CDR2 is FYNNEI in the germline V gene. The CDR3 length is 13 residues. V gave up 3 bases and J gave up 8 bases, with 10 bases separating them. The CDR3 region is CASSEGAREKLFF. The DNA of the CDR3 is TGTGCCAGCAGTGAGGGGGCTAGGGAAAAACTGTTTTTT.

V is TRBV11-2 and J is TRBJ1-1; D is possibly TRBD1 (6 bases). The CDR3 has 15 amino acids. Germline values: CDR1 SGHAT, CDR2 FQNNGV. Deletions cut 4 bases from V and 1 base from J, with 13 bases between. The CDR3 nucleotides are TGTGCCAGCAGCTCCACCCGCAGGGGGAACACTGAAGCTTTCTTT. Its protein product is CASSSTRRGNTEAFF.

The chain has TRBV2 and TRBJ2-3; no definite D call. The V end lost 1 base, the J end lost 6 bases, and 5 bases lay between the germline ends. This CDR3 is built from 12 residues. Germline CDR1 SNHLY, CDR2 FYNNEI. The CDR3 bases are TGTGCCAGCAGTGAAGTGGAGGATACGCAGTATTTT. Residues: CASSEVEDTQYF. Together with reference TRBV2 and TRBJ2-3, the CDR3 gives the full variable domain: EPEVTQTPSHQVTQMGQEVILRCVPISNHLYFYWYRQILGQKVEFLVSFYNNEISEKSEIFDDQFSVERPDGSNFTLKIRSTKLEDSAMYFCASSEVEDTQYFGPGTRLTVL.

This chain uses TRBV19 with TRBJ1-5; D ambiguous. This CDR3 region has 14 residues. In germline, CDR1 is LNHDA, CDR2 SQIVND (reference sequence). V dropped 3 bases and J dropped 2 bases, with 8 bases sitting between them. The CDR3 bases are TGTGCCAGTAGTATCCGGGTGGGCAATCAGCCCCAGCATTTT. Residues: CASSIRVGNQPQHF.

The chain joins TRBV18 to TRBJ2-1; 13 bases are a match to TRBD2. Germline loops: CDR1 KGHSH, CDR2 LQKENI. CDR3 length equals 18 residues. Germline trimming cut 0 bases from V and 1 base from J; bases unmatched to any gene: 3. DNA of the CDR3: TGTGCCAGCTCACCACCGACTAGCGGGGGGCCGTCCTACAATGAGCAGTTCTTC. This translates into CASSPPTSGGPSYNEQFF.

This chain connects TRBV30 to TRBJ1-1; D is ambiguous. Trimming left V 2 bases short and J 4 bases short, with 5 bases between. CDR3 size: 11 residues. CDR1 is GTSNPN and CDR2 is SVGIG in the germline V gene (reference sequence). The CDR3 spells CAWSKGTEAFF. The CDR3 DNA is TGTGCCTGGAGTAAAGGCACTGAAGCTTTCTTT.

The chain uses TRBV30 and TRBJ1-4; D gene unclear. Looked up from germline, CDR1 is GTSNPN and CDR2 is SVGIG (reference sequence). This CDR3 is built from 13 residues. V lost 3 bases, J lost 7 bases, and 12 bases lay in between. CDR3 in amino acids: CAWRGSGGEKLFF. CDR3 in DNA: TGTGCCTGGAGGGGCTCAGGTGGTGAAAAACTGTTTTTT. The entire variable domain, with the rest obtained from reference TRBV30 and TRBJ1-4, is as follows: SQTIHQWPATLVQPVGSPLSLECTVEGTSNPNLYWYRQAAGRGLQLLFYSVGIGQISSEVPQNLSASRPQDRQFILSSKKLLLSDSGFYLCAWRGSGGEKLFFGSGTQLSVL.

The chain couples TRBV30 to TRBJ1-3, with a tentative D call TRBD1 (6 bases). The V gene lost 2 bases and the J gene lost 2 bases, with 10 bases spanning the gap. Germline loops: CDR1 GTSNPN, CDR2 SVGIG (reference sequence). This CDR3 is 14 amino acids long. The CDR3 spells CAWSPGGTGNTIYF. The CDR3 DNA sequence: TGTGCCTGGAGTCCTGGGGGCACTGGAAACACCATATATTTT.